Shown below are 3 T cell receptor beta chains from a single sample sequenced in a study of blood T cells in healthy people across ages. The second PCR ran roughly 6 to 11 cycles with a sample-barcoded 5' primer and J-beta primers. Each CDR3 protein gets one entry after TCRdb re-called the 5' RACE reads with MiXCR. The sample has 850,000 to 1,100,000 distinct CDR3 sequences, about two fifths seen once; the top ten hold about 12%. The sequencing input was blood. These receptor sequences come from a man aged 18 to 30 in good health.

Regarding this clonotype: Possible read error: a much larger clone is one base away. The rearrangement joins TRBV7-9 to TRBJ1-6; 8 nucleotides agree with TRBD1. The CDR3 length is 14 residues. The germline gives CDR1 SEHNR, CDR2 FQNEAQ (reference sequence). Here the CDR3 DNA reads TGTGCCTGCAGCCCCCGGACAGGGAATTCACCCCTCCACTTT. Translated: CACSPRTGNSPLHF. Looking up the rest from reference TRBV7-9 and TRBJ1-6 gives the full variable domain: DTGVSQNPRHKITKRGQNVTFRCDPISEHNRLYWYRQTLGQGPEFLTYFQNEAQLEKSRLLSDRFSAERPKGSFSTLEIQRTEQGDSAMYLCACSPRTGNSPLHFGNGTRLTVT.

In its sample, this clonotype was seen a few times. This chain joins TRBV5-6 and TRBJ2-5; D not certain. Between the trimmed V and J ends, which lost 6 bases and 2 bases, there was a span of 17 bases. Germline V CDR1 and CDR2: SGHDT, YYEEEE. CDR3 length equals 15 residues. CDR3 DNA: TGTGCCAGCAACCTTCGGCGGAGCCCACAAGAGACCCAGTACTTC. As protein: CASNLRRSPQETQYF.

This clonotype was seen more than once but under ten times. This chain uses TRBV4-1 with TRBJ1-2; no firm D call. Germline V gene lookup returns CDR1 MGHRA and CDR2 YSYEKL. The CDR3 has 13 amino acids. The V end was cut by 0 bases, the J end by 6 bases, with 8 bases between. The CDR3 DNA reads as TGCGCCAGCAGCCAAGAGGCGGTTGATGGCTACACCTTC. It translates to CASSQEAVDGYTF.